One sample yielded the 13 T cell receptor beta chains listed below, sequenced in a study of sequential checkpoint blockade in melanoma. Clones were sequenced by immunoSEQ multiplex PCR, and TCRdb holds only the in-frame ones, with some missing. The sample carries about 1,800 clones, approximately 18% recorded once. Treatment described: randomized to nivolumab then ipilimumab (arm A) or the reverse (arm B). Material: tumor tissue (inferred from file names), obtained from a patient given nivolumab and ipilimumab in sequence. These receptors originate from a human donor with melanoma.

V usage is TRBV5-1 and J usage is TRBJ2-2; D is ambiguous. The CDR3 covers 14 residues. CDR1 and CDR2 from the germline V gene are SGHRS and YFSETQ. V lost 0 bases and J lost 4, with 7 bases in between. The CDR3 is CASSLDIPTGELFF. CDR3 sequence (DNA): TGCGCCAGCAGCTTGGACATACCCACCGGGGAGCTGTTTTTT.

The CDR3 region has the DNA TGTGCCACCAGCAGGCGCTTGGACAGGGATGGGCGCTACACCTTC. It translates to CATSRRLDRDGRYTF. V usage is TRBV15 and J usage is TRBJ1-2; TRBD1 matches 8 bases. J lost 9 bases, V lost 3 bases, and 12 bases had no gene match. The CDR3 has 15 amino acids. Germline V gene data show CDR1 as LNHNV and CDR2 as YYDKDF (reference sequence).

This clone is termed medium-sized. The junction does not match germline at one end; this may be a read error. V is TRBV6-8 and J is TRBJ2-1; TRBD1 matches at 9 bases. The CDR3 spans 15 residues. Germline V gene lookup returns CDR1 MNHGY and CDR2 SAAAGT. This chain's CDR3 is CAISVTGTGTYEQFF. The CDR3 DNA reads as TGTGCCATCAGTGTTACCGGGACAGGGACTTATGAGCAGTTCTTC.

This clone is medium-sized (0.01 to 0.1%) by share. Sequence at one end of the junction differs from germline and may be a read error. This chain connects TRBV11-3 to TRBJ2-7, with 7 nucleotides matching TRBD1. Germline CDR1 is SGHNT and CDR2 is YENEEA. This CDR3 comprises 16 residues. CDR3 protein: CASSPGTARGTYEQYF. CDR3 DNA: TGTGCTAGCAGCCCCGGGACAGCAAGGGGAACCTACGAGCAGTACTTC.

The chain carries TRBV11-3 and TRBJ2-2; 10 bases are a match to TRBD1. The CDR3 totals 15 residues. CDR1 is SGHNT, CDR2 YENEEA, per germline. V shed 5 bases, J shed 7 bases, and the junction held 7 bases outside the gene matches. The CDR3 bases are TGTGCCAGCAGCGCAGACAGGGGGCCGGGCGGGGAGCTGTTTTTT. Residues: CASSADRGPGGELFF.

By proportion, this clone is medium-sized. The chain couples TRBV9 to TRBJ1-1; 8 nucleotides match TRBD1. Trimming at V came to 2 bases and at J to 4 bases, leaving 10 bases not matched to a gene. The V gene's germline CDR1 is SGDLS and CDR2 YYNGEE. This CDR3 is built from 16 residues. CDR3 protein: CASSVPPTGVGTEAFF. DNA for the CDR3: TGTGCCAGCAGCGTCCCGCCGACAGGGGTGGGCACTGAAGCTTTCTTT.

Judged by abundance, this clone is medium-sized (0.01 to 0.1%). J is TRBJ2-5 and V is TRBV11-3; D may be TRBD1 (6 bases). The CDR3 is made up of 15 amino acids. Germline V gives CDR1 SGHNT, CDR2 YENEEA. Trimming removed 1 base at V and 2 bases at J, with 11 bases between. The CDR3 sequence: CASSLGTDLQETQYF. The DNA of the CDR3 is TGTGCCAGCAGCTTAGGGACAGATCTACAAGAGACCCAGTACTTC.

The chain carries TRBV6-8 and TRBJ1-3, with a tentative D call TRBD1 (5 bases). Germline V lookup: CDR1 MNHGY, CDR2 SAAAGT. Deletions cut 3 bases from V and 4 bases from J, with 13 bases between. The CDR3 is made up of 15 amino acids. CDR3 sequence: CASSYDSRAGNTIYF. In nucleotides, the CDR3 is TGTGCCAGCAGTTATGACAGCAGAGCAGGAAACACCATATATTTT.

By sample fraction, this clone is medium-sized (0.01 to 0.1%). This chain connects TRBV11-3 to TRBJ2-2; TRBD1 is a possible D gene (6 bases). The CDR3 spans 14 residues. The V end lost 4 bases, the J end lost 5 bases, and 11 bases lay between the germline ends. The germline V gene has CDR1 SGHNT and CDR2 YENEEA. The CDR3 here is CASSSQGKTGELFF. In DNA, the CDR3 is TGTGCCAGCAGCTCCCAGGGGAAGACCGGGGAGCTGTTTTTT.

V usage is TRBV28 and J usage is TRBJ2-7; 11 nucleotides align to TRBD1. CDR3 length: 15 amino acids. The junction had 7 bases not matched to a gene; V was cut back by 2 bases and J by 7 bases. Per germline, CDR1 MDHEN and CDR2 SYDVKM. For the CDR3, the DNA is TGTGCCAGCAGTTTAGGAGGACAGGGGGCGGGTGAGCAGTACTTC. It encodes CASSLGGQGAGEQYF.

In nucleotides, the CDR3 is TGTGCCAGCTCACCGACAGGGCTGACTAATTCACCCCTCCACTTT. The encoded protein is CASSPTGLTNSPLHF. The gene calls are TRBV18 and TRBJ1-6, with TRBD1 identical over 7 bases. The CDR3 sequence is 15 residues long. Trimming at V came to 3 bases and at J to 6 bases, leaving 5 bases not matched to a gene. The germline CDR1 and CDR2 sequences are KGHSH and LQKENI.

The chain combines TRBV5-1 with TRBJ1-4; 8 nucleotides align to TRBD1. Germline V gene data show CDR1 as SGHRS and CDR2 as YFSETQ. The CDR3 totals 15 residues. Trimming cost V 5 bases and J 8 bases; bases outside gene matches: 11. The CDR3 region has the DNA TGCGCCAGCAGGGTGGGACAGGCGCCCCCGGAAAAACTGTTTTTT. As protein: CASRVGQAPPEKLFF.

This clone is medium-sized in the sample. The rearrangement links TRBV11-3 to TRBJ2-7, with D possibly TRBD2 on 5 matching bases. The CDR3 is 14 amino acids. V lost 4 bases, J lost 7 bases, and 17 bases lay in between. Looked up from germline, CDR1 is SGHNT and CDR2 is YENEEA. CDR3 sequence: CASSSPGKYREQYF. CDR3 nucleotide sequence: TGTGCCAGCAGCTCACCGGGAAAATATCGTGAGCAGTACTTC.